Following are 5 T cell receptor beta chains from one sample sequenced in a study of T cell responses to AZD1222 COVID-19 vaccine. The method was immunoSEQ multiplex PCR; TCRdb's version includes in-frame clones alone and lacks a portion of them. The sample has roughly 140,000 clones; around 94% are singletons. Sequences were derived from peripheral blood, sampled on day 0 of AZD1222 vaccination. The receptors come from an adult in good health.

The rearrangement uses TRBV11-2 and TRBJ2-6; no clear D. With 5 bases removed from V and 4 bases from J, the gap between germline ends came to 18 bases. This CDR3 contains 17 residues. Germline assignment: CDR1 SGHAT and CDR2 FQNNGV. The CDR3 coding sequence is TGTGCCAGCAGCCCCCGCGGCTTACCCTTCGGGGCCAACGTCCTGACTTTC. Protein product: CASSPRGLPFGANVLTF. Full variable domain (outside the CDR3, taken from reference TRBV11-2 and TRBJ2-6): EAGVAQSPRYKIIEKRQSVAFWCNPISGHATLYWYQQILGQGPKLLIQFQNNGVVDDSQLPKDRFSAERLKGVDSTLKIQPAKLEDSAVYLCASSPRGLPFGANVLTFGAGSRLTVL.

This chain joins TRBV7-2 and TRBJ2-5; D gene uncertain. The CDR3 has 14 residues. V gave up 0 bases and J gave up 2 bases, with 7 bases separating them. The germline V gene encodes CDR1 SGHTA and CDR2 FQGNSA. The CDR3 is CASSLATSQETQYF. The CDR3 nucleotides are TGTGCCAGCAGCTTAGCTACTTCGCAAGAGACCCAGTACTTC.

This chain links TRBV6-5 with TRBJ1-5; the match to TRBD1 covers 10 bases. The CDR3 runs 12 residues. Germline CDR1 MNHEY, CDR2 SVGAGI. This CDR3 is CAVGQGSQPQHF. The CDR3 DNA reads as TGTGCGGTGGGACAGGGGTCCCAGCCCCAGCATTTT.

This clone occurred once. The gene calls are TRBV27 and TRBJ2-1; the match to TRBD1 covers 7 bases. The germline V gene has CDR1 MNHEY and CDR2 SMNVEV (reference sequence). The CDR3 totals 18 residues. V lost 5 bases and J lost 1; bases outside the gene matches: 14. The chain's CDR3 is CASSEGQFTPHSYNEQFF. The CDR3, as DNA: TGTGCCAGCAGTGAGGGACAGTTTACCCCCCATTCCTACAATGAGCAGTTCTTC.

The CDR3 is CASSPVSWETQYF. CDR3 DNA: TGCGCCAGCAGCCCGGTCTCCTGGGAGACCCAGTACTTC. The V and J genes are TRBV5-1 and TRBJ2-5, with D unclear. CDR1 SGHRS and CDR2 YFSETQ come from the germline V gene. The CDR3 contains 13 residues. Trimming shortened V by 4 bases and J by 5 bases, and 12 bases separated the two germline ends.